Listed below are T cell receptor beta chains from one sample, sequenced in a study of blood T cell repertoires in COVID-19. The method was immunoSEQ multiplex PCR; TCRdb's version includes in-frame clones alone and lacks a portion of them. The table records roughly 320,000 clones, 90% of them present only once. Sequenced material: PBMCs or T cells enriched from blood (not recorded which). Receptor source: a woman aged 25 to 39 who had been exposed to COVID-19. CDR3s include the opening cysteine and the closing phenylalanine or tryptophan. The order of the fields is clone size, J gene, V gene, D gene, CDR3 protein, CDR3 DNA. D genes are given only for firm matches. Expanded clones get a size class; other rows say once, few or many, or leave the size out.

. | TRBJ2-7 | TRBV7-2 | . | CASSFQASRTGYEQYF | TGTGCCAGCAGCTTTCAGGCGTCCAGGACTGGCTACGAGCAGTACTTC
. | TRBJ2-1 | TRBV4-1 | . | CASSYDSYNEQFF | TGCGCCAGCAGCTACGACAGTTACAATGAGCAGTTCTTC
. | TRBJ2-1 | TRBV7-9 | TRBD2 | CASSLDPSGGLNEQFF | TGTGCCAGCAGCTTAGACCCTAGCGGGGGTTTAAATGAGCAGTTCTTC
. | TRBJ1-5 | TRBV7-3 | . | CASSAGHNQPQHF | TGTGCCAGCAGCGCAGGGCACAATCAGCCCCAGCATTTT
. | TRBJ1-5 | TRBV4-1 | . | CASSQDQRGLAQHF | TGCGCCAGCAGCCAAGATCAGCGAGGGTTGGCCCAGCATTTT
once | TRBJ2-3 | TRBV10-3 | TRBD2 | CAISEFTGGTSRGDTQYF | TGTGCCATCAGTGAGTTCACCGGAGGGACTAGCCGAGGGGATACGCAGTATTTT
. | TRBJ2-2 | TRBV13 | . | CASSFGLAYTGELFF | TGTGCCAGCAGTTTCGGGCTAGCCTACACCGGGGAGCTGTTTTTT
. | TRBJ2-1 | TRBV6-5 | TRBD1 | CASSYSIGTGRNEQFF | TGTGCCAGCAGTTACTCGATCGGGACAGGCCGCAATGAGCAGTTCTTC
. | TRBJ1-1 | TRBV9 | . | CASSPYRANTEAFF | TGTGCCAGCAGCCCATACAGGGCGAACACTGAAGCTTTCTTT
. | TRBJ1-1 | TRBV18 | TRBD1 | CASSTGTGSTEAFF | TGTGCCAGCTCTACCGGGACAGGGTCGACTGAAGCTTTCTTT
. | TRBJ2-5 | TRBV15 | . | CATSRDLPQETQYF | TGTGCCACCAGCAGAGATCTCCCCCAAGAGACCCAGTACTTC
. | TRBJ2-7 | TRBV6-5 | . | CASSRSWGREQYF | TGTGCCAGCAGCCGGTCCTGGGGGCGGGAGCAGTACTTC
once | TRBJ2-7 | TRBV29-1 | . | CSVEEGNLYEQYF | TGCAGCGTTGAAGAGGGCAACCTCTACGAGCAGTACTTC
. | TRBJ2-2 | TRBV7-3 | . | CASSSGGAAGELFF | TGTGCCAGCAGCTCGGGCGGGGCGGCCGGGGAGCTGTTTTTT
. | TRBJ1-1 | TRBV5-1 | . | CASSFRLNTEAFF | TGCGCCAGCAGCTTTAGACTCAACACTGAAGCTTTCTTT
. | TRBJ1-1 | TRBV30 | . | CAWGRQNTEAFF | TGTGCCTGGGGCAGGCAGAACACTGAAGCTTTCTTT
once | TRBJ2-7 | TRBV5-1 | TRBD1 | CASSLEARDRGYEQYF | TGCGCCAGCAGCTTGGAGGCCAGGGACAGGGGCTACGAGCAGTACTTC
. | TRBJ2-1 | TRBV29-1 | TRBD1 | CSVERAGGWDEQFF | TGCAGCGTTGAAAGGGCAGGGGGTTGGGATGAGCAGTTCTTC
once | TRBJ1-6 | TRBV11-2 | TRBD1 | CASSLDRVVDSPLHF | TGTGCCAGCAGCCTTGACAGGGTTGTGGATTCACCCCTCCACTTT
. | TRBJ2-3 | TRBV20-1 | TRBD1 | CSASLYWQGAADTQYF | TGCAGTGCTAGTTTATATTGGCAGGGGGCCGCAGATACGCAGTATTTT
. | TRBJ2-7 | TRBV9 | . | CASSAFSGSYEQYF | TGTGCCAGCAGCGCGTTTTCAGGCTCCTACGAGCAGTACTTC
few | TRBJ1-3 | TRBV24-1 | . | CATSDNRSGNTIYF | TGTGCCACCAGTGACAACAGGTCTGGAAACACCATATATTTT
. | TRBJ1-6 | TRBV6-5 | . | CASRSGGSALHF | TGTGCCAGCCGTAGCGGGGGTTCTGCCCTCCACTTT
. | TRBJ2-1 | TRBV7-9 | TRBD2 | CASSPRTSGNNEQFF | TGTGCCAGCAGCCCCCGGACTAGCGGTAACAATGAGCAGTTCTTC
few | TRBJ1-2 | TRBV27 | . | CASSSPRAESGYTF | TGTGCCAGCAGTTCACCCCGCGCCGAATCTGGCTACACCTTC
. | TRBJ1-2 | TRBV5-4 | . | CASSLDSGFLRGYTF | TGTGCCAGCAGCTTGGATTCAGGGTTCCTACGTGGCTACACCTTC
. | TRBJ2-5 | TRBV7-9 | . | CASSSDGQGRETQYF | TGTGCCAGCAGCTCGGACGGTCAGGGGAGAGAGACCCAGTACTTC
. | TRBJ1-4 | TRBV25-1 | TRBD1 | CASSDPGQLNEKLFF | TGTGCCAGCAGTGATCCGGGACAGCTTAATGAAAAACTGTTTTTT
once | TRBJ1-2 | TRBV2 | TRBD1 | CASSEASGTGRYGYTF | TGTGCCAGCAGTGAAGCTTCCGGGACAGGGCGGTATGGCTACACCTTC
. | TRBJ2-5 | TRBV7-2 | TRBD2 | CASNQQLFRLAGGQETQYF | TGTGCCAGCAACCAGCAGCTGTTCCGTCTAGCGGGGGGACAAGAGACCCAGTACTTC
once | TRBJ1-2 | TRBV7-9 | TRBD1 | CASSPGDRETHGYTF | TGTGCCAGCAGCCCTGGGGACAGGGAAACCCATGGCTACACCTTC
. | TRBJ1-4 | TRBV9 | TRBD1 | CASSVGQGYEKLFF | TGTGCCAGCAGCGTGGGACAGGGATATGAAAAACTGTTTTTT
. | TRBJ2-2 | TRBV27 | TRBD1 | CASSLLGQGLQSGELFF | TGTGCCAGCAGTTTATTGGGACAGGGACTCCAGAGCGGGGAGCTGTTTTTT
. | TRBJ1-4 | TRBV7-9 | . | CASRVGLGSSTNEKLFF | TGTGCCAGCAGAGTCGGGTTAGGATCTTCAACTAATGAAAAACTGTTTTTT
. | TRBJ1-3 | TRBV7-6 | . | CASSLGTGIWETIYF | TGTGCCAGCAGCTTAGGTACAGGGATTTGGGAGACCATATATTTT
few | TRBJ1-2 | TRBV7-6 | TRBD1 | CASSSAGTGVGYTF | TGTGCCAGCAGCTCCGCCGGGACAGGGGTAGGCTACACCTTC
. | TRBJ1-5 | TRBV15 | TRBD1 | CATGDRGGNQPQHF | TGTGCCACCGGGGACAGGGGAGGCAATCAGCCCCAGCATTTT
few | TRBJ1-6 | TRBV7-9 | . | CASSFVGTRNSPLHF | TGTGCCAGCAGCTTCGTCGGGACACGTAATTCACCCCTCCACTTT
. | TRBJ1-5 | TRBV10-3 | . | CAISGGSTDGNQPQHF | TGTGCCATCAGTGGAGGTAGCACCGACGGCAATCAGCCCCAGCATTTT